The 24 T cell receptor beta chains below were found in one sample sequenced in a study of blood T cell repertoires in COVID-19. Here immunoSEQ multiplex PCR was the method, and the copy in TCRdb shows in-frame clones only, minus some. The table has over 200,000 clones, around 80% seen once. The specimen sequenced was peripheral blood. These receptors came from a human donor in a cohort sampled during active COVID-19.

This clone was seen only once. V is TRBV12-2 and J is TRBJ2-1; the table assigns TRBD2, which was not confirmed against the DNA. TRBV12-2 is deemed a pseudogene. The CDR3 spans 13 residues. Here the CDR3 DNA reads TGTGCAAGTCGCTTAGACTTTTCCTATGAGCAGTTCTTC. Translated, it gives CASRLDFSYEQFF.

The CDR3 coding sequence is TGTGCCAGCAGTTATACAGCCATGAACACTGAAGCTTTCTTT. Its translation: CASSYTAMNTEAFF. The rearrangement links TRBV6-2 or TRBV6-3 to TRBJ1-1, with D unresolved. Trimming removed 3 bases at V and 0 bases at J, with 8 bases between. The germline gives CDR1 MNHEY, CDR2 SVGEGT. This CDR3 region has 14 residues.

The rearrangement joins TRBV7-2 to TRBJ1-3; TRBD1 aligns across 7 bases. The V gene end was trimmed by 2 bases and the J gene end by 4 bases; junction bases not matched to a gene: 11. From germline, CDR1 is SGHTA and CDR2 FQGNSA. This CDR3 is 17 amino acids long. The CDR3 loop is CASSLLIRGAAGNTIYF. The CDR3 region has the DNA TGTGCCAGCAGCTTATTAATCAGGGGGGCTGCAGGAAACACCATATATTTT.

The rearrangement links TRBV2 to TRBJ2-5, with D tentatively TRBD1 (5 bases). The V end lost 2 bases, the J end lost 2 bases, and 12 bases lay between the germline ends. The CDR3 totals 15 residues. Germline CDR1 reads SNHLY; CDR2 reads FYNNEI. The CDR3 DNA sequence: TGTGCCAGCAGTGAACTATCGACAGATCAAGAGACCCAGTACTTC. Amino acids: CASSELSTDQETQYF. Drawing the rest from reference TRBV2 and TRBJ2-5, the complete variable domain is EPEVTQTPSHQVTQMGQEVILRCVPISNHLYFYWYRQILGQKVEFLVSFYNNEISEKSEIFDDQFSVERPDGSNFTLKIRSTKLEDSAMYFCASSELSTDQETQYFGPGTRLLVL.

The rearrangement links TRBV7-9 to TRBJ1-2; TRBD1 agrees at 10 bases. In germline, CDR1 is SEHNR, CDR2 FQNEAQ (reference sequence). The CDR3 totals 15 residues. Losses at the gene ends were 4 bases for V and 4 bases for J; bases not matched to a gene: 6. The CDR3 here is CASSSRTGGFYGYTF. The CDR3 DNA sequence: TGTGCCAGCAGCTCCAGGACAGGGGGTTTCTATGGCTACACCTTC.

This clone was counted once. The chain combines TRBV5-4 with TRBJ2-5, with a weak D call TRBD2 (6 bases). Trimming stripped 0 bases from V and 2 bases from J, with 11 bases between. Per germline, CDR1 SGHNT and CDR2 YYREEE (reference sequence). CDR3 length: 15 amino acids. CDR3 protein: CASSLGLAYQETQYF. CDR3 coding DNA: TGTGCCAGCAGCTTGGGGCTAGCGTATCAAGAGACCCAGTACTTC.

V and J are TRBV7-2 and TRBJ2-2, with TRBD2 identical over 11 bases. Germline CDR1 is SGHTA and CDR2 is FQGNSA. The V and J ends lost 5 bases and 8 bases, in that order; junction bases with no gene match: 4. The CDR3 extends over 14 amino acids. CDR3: CASSDSGREGELFF. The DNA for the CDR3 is TGTGCCAGCAGCGATAGCGGGAGGGAAGGGGAGCTGTTTTTT.

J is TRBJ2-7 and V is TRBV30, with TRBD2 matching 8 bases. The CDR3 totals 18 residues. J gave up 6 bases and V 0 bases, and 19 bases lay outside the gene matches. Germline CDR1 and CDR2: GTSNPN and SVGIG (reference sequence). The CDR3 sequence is CAWSVMGYREGPRSEQYF. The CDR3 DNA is TGTGCCTGGAGTGTAATGGGGTATCGGGAGGGTCCCAGAAGCGAGCAGTACTTC.

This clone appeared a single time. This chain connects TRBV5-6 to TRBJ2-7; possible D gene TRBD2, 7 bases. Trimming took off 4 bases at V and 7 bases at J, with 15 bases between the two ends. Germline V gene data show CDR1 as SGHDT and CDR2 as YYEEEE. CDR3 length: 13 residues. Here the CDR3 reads CASSHTAGAEQYF. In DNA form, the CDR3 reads TGTGCCAGCAGCCACACGGCGGGGGCAGAGCAGTACTTC.

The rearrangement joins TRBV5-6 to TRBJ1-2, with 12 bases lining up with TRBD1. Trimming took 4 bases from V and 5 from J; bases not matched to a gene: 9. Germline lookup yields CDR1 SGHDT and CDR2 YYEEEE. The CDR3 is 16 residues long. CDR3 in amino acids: CASSPSGGQGAYGYTF. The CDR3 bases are TGTGCCAGCAGCCCATCCGGGGGACAGGGGGCATATGGCTACACCTTC.

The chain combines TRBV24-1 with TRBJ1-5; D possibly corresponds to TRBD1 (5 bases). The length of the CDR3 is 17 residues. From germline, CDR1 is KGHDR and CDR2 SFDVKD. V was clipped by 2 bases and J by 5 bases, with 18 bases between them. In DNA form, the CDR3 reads TGTGCCACCAGTGATTCGGCCCAGGGAGGGCTTTATCAGCCCCAGCATTTT. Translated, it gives CATSDSAQGGLYQPQHF.

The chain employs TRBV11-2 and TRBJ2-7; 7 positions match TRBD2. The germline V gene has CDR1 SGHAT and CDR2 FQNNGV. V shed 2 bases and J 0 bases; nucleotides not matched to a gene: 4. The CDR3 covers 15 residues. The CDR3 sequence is CASSLNGGSSYEQYF. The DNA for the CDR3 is TGTGCCAGCAGCTTAAACGGGGGGAGCTCCTACGAGCAGTACTTC.

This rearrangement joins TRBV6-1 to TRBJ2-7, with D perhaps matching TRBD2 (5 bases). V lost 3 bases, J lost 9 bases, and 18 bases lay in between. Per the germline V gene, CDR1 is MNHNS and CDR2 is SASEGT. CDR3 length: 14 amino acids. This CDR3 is CASSDGERSRGQYF. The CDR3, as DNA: TGTGCCAGCAGTGACGGTGAGCGGTCCCGCGGGCAGTACTTC.

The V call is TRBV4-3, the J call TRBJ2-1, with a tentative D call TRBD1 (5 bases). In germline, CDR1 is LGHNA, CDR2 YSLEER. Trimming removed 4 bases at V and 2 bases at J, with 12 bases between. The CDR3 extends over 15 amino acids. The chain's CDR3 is CASSPHKGTYNEQFF. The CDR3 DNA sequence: TGCGCCAGCAGCCCTCATAAGGGGACCTACAATGAGCAGTTCTTC.

The CDR3 bases are TGTGCCAGTAGTATGGTACTCGGGTTGAACACTGAAGCTTTCTTT. This sequence encodes CASSMVLGLNTEAFF. The chain is built from TRBV19 and TRBJ1-1; D gene ambiguous. The CDR3 sequence is 15 residues long. Trimming left V 3 bases short and J 0 bases short, with 11 bases between. From germline, CDR1 is LNHDA and CDR2 SQIVND (reference sequence).

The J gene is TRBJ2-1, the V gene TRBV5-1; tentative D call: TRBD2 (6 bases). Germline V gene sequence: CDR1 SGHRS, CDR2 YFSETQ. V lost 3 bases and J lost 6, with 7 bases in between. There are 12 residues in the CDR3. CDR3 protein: CASSWTTNEQFF. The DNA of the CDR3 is TGCGCCAGCAGCTGGACTACCAATGAGCAGTTCTTC.

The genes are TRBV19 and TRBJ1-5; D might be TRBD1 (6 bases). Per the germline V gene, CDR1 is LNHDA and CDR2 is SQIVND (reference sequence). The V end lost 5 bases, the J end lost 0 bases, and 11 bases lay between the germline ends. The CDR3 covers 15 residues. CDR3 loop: CASSFTGHSNQPQHF. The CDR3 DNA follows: TGTGCCAGTAGTTTCACAGGGCATAGCAATCAGCCCCAGCATTTT.

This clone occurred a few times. This CDR3 reads CASSPLTYRGSGEKLFF. CDR3 bases: TGTGCCAGCTCACCACTCACTTACAGGGGATCGGGAGAAAAACTGTTTTTT. This chain uses TRBV18 with TRBJ1-4; 7 bases are a match to TRBD1. Germline V gives CDR1 KGHSH, CDR2 LQKENI. This CDR3 comprises 17 residues. The ends lost 1 base at V and 8 bases at J; junction bases unmatched: 13.

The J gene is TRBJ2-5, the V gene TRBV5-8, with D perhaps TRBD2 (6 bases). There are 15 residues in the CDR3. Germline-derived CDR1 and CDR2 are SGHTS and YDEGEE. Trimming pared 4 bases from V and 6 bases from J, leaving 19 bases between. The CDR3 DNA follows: TGTGCCAGCAGCCCTGGAGGGCCCAAGAGAAAGACCCAGTACTTC. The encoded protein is CASSPGGPKRKTQYF.

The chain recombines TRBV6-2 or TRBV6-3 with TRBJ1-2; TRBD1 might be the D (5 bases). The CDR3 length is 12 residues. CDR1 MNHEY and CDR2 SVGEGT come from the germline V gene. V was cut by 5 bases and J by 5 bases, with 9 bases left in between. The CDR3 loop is CASSPGGYGYTF. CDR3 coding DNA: TGTGCCAGCAGTCCGGGGGGTTATGGCTACACCTTC.

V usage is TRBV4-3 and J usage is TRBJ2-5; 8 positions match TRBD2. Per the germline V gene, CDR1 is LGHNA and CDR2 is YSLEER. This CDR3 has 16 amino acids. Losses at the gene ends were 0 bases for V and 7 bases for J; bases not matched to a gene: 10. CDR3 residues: CASSQERTGGPVTQYF. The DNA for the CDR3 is TGCGCCAGCAGCCAAGAGCGAACGGGGGGGCCTGTGACCCAGTACTTC.

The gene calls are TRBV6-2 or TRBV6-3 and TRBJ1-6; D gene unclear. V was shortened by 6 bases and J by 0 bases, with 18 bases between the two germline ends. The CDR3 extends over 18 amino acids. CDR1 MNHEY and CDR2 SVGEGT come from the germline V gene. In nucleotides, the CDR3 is TGTGCCAGCAGCCCTTATGGTGGCCGGAGCTCCTATAATTCACCCCTCCACTTT. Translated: CASSPYGGRSSYNSPLHF.

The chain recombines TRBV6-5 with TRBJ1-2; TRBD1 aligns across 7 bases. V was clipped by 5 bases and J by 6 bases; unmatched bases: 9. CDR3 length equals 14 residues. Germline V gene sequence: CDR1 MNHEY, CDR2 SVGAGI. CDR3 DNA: TGTGCCAGCAGTCCGCGAGACAGGGTTCATGGCTACACCTTC. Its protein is CASSPRDRVHGYTF.

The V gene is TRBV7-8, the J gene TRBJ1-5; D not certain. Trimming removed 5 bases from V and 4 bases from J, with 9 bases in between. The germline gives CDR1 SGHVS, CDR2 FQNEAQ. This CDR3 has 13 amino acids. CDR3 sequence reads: CASSPGVNQPQHF. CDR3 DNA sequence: TGTGCCAGCAGCCCCGGGGTGAATCAGCCCCAGCATTTT.